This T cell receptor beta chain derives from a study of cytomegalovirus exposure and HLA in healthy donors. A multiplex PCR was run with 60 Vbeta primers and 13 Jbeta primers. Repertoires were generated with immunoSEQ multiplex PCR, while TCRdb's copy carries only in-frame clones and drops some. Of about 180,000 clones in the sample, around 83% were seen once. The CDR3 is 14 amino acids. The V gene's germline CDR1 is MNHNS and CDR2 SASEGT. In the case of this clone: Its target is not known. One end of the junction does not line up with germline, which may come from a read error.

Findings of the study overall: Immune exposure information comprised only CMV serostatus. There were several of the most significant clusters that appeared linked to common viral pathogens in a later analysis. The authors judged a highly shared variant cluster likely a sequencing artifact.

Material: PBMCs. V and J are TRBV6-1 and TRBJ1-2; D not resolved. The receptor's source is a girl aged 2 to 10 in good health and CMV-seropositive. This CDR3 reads CASSPPGEVVGYPF. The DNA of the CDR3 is TGTGCCAGCAGTCCGCCCGGGGAAGTGGTAGGCTACCCCTTC.